This T cell receptor beta chain was identified during a study of T cell repertoires in cytomegalovirus infection. Study context: Used in the study were CMV epitopes, some recently identified and HLA-C-restricted, others well-studied and HLA-B-restricted. TCR beta signatures that were public indicated CMV infection and matching HLA type. Study results and caveats: HLA-C-restricted, CMV-specific TCR beta clonotypes were dominant ex vivo. Identification of carriers of CMV plus the relevant HLA was achieved through cumulative public TCR beta family frequency.

Germline values: CDR1 DFQATT, CDR2 SNEGSKA (reference sequence). Trimming shortened V by 6 bases and J by 1 base, and 12 bases separated the two germline ends. CDR3 length: 13 amino acids. Regarding this clonotype: Its target is not known.

TCRdb called the reads again in MiXCR, with one record for every CDR3 protein. The sample records under 850,000 distinct CDR3 sequences, around a third being singletons. Specimen: cultured PBMCs, collected from culture after CMV antigen stimulation. The chain is built from TRBV20-1 and TRBJ1-2; D may be TRBD1 (6 bases). The clonotype was recovered from a human donor in good health (CMV status not recorded). Some clones in this sample may be carry-over from other donors' samples. Here the CDR3 DNA reads TGCAGTGCCAGGGGTTCTTTTAACTATGGCTACACCTTC. Its protein product is CSARGSFNYGYTF.